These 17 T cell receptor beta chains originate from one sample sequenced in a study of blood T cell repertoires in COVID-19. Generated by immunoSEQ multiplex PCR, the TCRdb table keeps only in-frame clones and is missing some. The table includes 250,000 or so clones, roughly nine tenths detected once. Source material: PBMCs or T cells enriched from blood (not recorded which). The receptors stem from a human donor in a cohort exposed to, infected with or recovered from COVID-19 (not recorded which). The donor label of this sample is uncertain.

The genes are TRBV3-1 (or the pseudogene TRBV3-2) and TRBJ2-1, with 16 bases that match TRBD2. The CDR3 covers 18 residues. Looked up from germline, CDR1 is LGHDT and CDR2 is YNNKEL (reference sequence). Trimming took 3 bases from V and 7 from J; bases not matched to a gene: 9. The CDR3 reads CASSHLGLAGGPRNEQFF. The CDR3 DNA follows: TGTGCCAGCAGCCACCTGGGACTAGCGGGGGGGCCGCGGAATGAGCAGTTCTTC.

The CDR3 spells CASSSGQGNTIYF. In DNA, the CDR3 is TGTGCCAGCAGTTCGGGACAGGGAAACACCATATATTTT. This chain joins TRBV6-5 and TRBJ1-3; 7 bases fit TRBD1. V lost 4 bases to trimming and J lost 4 bases; unmatched junction nucleotides: 1. The CDR3 has 13 amino acids. CDR1 is MNHEY, CDR2 SVGAGI, per germline.

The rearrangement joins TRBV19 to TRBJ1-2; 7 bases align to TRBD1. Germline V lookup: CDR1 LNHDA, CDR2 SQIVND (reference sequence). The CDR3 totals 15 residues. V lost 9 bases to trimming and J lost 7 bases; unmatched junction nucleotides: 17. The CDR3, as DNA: TGTGCCAGCAAACAGACAGGGTCTTTGGTTGGTGGCTACACCTTC. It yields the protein CASKQTGSLVGGYTF.

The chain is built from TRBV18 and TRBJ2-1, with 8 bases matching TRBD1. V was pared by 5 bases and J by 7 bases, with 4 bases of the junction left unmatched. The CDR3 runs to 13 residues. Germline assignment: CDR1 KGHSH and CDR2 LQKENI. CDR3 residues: CASSKDRANEQFF. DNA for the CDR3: TGTGCCAGCTCAAAGGACAGGGCAAATGAGCAGTTCTTC. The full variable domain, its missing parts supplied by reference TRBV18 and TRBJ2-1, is NAGVMQNPRHLVRRRGQEARLRCSPMKGHSHVYWYRQLPEEGLKFMVYLQKENIIDESGMPKERFSAEFPKEGPSILRIQQVVRGDSAAYFCASSKDRANEQFFGPGTRLTVL.

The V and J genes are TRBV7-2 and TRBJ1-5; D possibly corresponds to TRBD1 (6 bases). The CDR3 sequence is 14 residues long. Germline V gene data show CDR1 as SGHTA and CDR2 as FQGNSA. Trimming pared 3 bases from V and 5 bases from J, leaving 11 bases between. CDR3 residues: CASSFRDNYQPQHF. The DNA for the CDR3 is TGTGCCAGCAGCTTCCGGGACAATTATCAGCCCCAGCATTTT.

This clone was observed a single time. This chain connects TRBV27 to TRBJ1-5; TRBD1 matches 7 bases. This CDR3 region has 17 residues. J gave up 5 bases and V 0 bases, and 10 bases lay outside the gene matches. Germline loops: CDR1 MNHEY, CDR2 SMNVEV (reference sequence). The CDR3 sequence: CASSLSGGRGQDQPQHF. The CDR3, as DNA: TGTGCCAGCAGTTTATCCGGGGGTAGGGGGCAGGATCAGCCCCAGCATTTT.

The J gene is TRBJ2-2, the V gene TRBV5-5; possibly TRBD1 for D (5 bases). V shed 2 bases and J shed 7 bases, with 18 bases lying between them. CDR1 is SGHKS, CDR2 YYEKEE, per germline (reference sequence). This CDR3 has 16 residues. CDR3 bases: TGTGCCAGCAGCTTACAGGCCGCCCCCGTCATCGGGGAGCTGTTTTTT. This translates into CASSLQAAPVIGELFF.

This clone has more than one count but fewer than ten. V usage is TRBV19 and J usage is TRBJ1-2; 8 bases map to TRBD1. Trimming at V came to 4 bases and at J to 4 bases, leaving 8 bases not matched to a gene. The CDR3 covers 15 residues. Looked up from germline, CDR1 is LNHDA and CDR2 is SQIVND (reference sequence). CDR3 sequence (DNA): TGTGCCAGTAGTACCTTACAGGGGGTGACCTATGGCTACACCTTC. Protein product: CASSTLQGVTYGYTF. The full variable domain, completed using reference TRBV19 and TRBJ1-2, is DGGITQSPKYLFRKEGQNVTLSCEQNLNHDAMYWYRQDPGQGLRLIYYSQIVNDFQKGDIAEGYSVSREKKESFPLTVTSAQKNPTAFYLCASSTLQGVTYGYTFGSGTRLTVV.

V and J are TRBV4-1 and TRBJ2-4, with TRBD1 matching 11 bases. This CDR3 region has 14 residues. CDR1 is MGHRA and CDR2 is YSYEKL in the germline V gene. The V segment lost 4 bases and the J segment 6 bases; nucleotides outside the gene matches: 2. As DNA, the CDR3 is TGCGCCAGCAGCCCCGGGACAGGGGGAAACATTCAGTACTTC. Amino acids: CASSPGTGGNIQYF.

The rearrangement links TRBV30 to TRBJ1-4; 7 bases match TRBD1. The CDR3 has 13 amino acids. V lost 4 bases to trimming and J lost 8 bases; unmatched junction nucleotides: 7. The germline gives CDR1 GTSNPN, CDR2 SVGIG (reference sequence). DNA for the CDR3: TGTGCCTGGAAGAGACAGGGCGTGGAAAAACTGTTTTTT. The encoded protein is CAWKRQGVEKLFF.

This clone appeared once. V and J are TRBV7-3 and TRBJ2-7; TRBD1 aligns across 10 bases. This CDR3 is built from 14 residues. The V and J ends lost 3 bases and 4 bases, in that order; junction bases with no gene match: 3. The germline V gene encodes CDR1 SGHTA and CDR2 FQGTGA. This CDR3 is CASSLGQGLYEQYF. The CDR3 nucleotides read TGTGCCAGCAGCTTGGGACAGGGGTTATACGAGCAGTACTTC.

The chain's CDR3 is CASSPARGAFVDTQYF. CDR3 DNA sequence: TGCGCCAGCAGCCCCGCCCGGGGGGCCTTCGTAGATACGCAGTATTTT. V usage is TRBV5-1 and J usage is TRBJ2-3; the D gene is possibly TRBD2 (7 bases). Trimming cost V 4 bases and J 5 bases, with 20 bases left between them. The CDR3 loop spans 16 amino acids. The germline V gene has CDR1 SGHRS and CDR2 YFSETQ.

The CDR3 DNA follows: TGTGCCAGTAGTATAGGCGGAGTGGCGACCCAGTACTTC. It is translated as CASSIGGVATQYF. The chain joins TRBV19 to TRBJ2-5; D remains unclear. Germline lookup yields CDR1 LNHDA and CDR2 SQIVND (reference sequence). This CDR3 comprises 13 residues. V shed 1 base and J shed 7 bases, with 10 bases lying between them.

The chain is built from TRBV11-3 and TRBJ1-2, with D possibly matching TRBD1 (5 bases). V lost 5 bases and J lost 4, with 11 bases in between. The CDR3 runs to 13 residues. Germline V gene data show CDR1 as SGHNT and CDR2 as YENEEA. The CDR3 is CASSPGDSYGYTF. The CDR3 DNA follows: TGTGCCAGCAGCCCCGGGGACTCCTATGGCTACACCTTC. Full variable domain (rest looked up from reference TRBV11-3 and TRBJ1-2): EAGVVQSPRYKIIEKKQPVAFWCNPISGHNTLYWYLQNLGQGPELLIRYENEEAVDDSQLPKDRFSAERLKGVDSTLKIQPAELGDSAVYLCASSPGDSYGYTFGSGTRLTVV.

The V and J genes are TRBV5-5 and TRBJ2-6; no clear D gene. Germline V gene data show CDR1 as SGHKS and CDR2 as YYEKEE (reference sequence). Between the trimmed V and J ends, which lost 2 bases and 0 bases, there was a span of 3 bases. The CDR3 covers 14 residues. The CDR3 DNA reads TGTGCCAGCAGCTTTAACTCTGGGGCCAACGTCCTGACTTTC. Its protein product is CASSFNSGANVLTF.

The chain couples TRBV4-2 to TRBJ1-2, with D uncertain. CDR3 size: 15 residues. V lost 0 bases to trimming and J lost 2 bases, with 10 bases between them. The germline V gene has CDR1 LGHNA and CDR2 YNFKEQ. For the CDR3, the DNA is TGTGCCAGCAGCCAAGATCGAGGAGGGAACTATGGCTACACCTTC. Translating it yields CASSQDRGGNYGYTF.

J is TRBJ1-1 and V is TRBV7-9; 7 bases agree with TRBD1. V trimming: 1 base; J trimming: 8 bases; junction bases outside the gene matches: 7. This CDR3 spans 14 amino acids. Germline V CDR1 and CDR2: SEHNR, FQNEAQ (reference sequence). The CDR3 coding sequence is TGTGCCAGCAGCTTAGGCAGGACAGGACCAGAAGCTTTCTTT. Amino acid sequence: CASSLGRTGPEAFF.